The 18 T cell receptor beta chains reported below all come from one sample, sequenced in a study of OX40 agonist ivuxolimab in advanced cancers. Produced via immunoSEQ multiplex PCR; TCRdb's table is partial and in-frame only. The sample records about 31,000 clones, more than 80% being singletons. The material was CD4+ or CD8+ T cells sorted from blood, obtained in a trial of the OX40 agonist ivuxolimab. These receptors came from an adult with an advanced solid tumor such as melanoma, head and neck, liver or kidney cancer.

This sequence joins TRBV28 and TRBJ1-5; no clear D. Trimming cost V 7 bases and J 2 bases, with 15 bases left between them. The CDR3 is 15 residues long. Germline assignment: CDR1 MDHEN and CDR2 SYDVKM. This CDR3 is CASKNEHGGNQPQHF. The CDR3 bases are TGTGCCAGCAAAAATGAACATGGTGGCAATCAGCCCCAGCATTTT.

This rearrangement joins TRBV4-2 to TRBJ1-1; tentative D call: TRBD1 (6 bases). CDR1 LGHNA and CDR2 YNFKEQ come from the germline V gene. The CDR3 consists of 15 residues. With 2 bases removed from V and 1 base from J, the gap between germline ends came to 11 bases. Here the CDR3 reads CASSQQGHKNTEAFF. The DNA of the CDR3 is TGTGCCAGCAGCCAACAGGGACATAAGAACACTGAAGCTTTCTTT.

The chain uses TRBV27 and TRBJ2-2; D is possibly TRBD1 or TRBD2 (5 bases each). V dropped 3 bases and J dropped 5 bases, with 25 bases sitting between them. The CDR3 spans 19 residues. Germline CDR1 is MNHEY and CDR2 is SMNVEV (reference sequence). Here the CDR3 reads CASSFRFHSGGLGTGELFF. CDR3 DNA sequence: TGTGCCAGCAGTTTTAGGTTCCACTCTGGGGGATTGGGGACCGGGGAGCTGTTTTTT.

This chain joins TRBV28 and TRBJ1-1; D may be TRBD1 (6 bases). The ends were cut back, 3 bases at V and 1 base at J, with 15 bases in the middle. This CDR3 has 16 residues. Germline CDR1 MDHEN, CDR2 SYDVKM. The CDR3 region has the DNA TGTGCCAGCAGTTTTGGGGGGGGCGCGGGGAACACTGAAGCTTTCTTT. This translates into CASSFGGGAGNTEAFF.

This chain connects TRBV27 to TRBJ2-7; 10 nucleotides match TRBD2. Germline CDR1 reads MNHEY; CDR2 reads SMNVEV (reference sequence). V shed 2 bases, J shed 7 bases, and the junction held 5 bases outside the gene matches. The CDR3 length is 14 residues. Here the CDR3 DNA reads TGTGCCAGCAGTTTAAGCGGGAGGGCAGAGGAGCAGTACTTC. As protein: CASSLSGRAEEQYF.

The V and J genes are TRBV5-7 and TRBJ2-2; D may be TRBD2 (5 bases). TRBV5-7 is an ORF, with its function uncertain. The CDR3 extends over 16 amino acids. Deletions cut 3 bases from V and 4 bases from J, with 16 bases between. Here the CDR3 reads CASSYSRGRGTGELFF. CDR3 nucleotide sequence: TGTGCCAGCAGCTACTCACGGGGTAGAGGCACCGGGGAGCTGTTTTTT.

The chain recombines TRBV7-8 with TRBJ2-6, with D unresolved. V shed 5 bases and J shed 0 bases, with 14 bases lying between them. CDR3 length equals 17 residues. Per the germline V gene, CDR1 is SGHVS and CDR2 is FQNEAQ. The CDR3 coding sequence is TGTGCCAGCAGCCCCTATCAATCCGCCTCTGGGGCCAACGTCCTGACTTTC. Residues: CASSPYQSASGANVLTF.

The chain couples TRBV30 to TRBJ1-4, with a possible D match to TRBD1 (5 bases). Germline CDR1 is GTSNPN and CDR2 is SVGIG (reference sequence). Trimming removed 2 bases at V and 7 bases at J, with 14 bases between. This CDR3 is 14 amino acids long. CDR3 region: CAWSYETVGEKLFF. The CDR3, as DNA: TGTGCCTGGAGTTACGAGACAGTGGGTGAAAAACTGTTTTTT.

The chain links TRBV7-3 to TRBJ2-1, with D possibly matching TRBD2 (6 bases). Looked up from germline, CDR1 is SGHTA and CDR2 is FQGTGA. The ends were cut back, 5 bases at V and 4 bases at J, with 12 bases in the middle. The length of the CDR3 is 14 residues. The chain's CDR3 is CASSPGGLYNEQFF. The CDR3 DNA sequence: TGTGCCAGCAGCCCAGGCGGACTATACAATGAGCAGTTCTTC.

The J gene is TRBJ2-2, the V gene TRBV30; D remains unclear. Germline-derived CDR1 and CDR2 are GTSNPN and SVGIG (reference sequence). With 1 base removed from V and 5 bases from J, the gap between germline ends came to 8 bases. The CDR3 sequence is 13 residues long. The CDR3 is CAWSGLPTGELFF. CDR3 in DNA: TGTGCCTGGAGTGGCTTGCCGACCGGGGAGCTGTTTTTT.

The chain joins TRBV2 to TRBJ2-1, with a possible D match to TRBD1 (5 bases). Trimming shortened V by 4 bases and J by 5 bases, and 12 bases separated the two germline ends. The CDR3 totals 14 residues. Germline V gene data show CDR1 as SNHLY and CDR2 as FYNNEI. CDR3 loop: CASSGIRQNNEQFF. The DNA of the CDR3 is TGTGCCAGCAGTGGAATCAGACAGAACAATGAGCAGTTCTTC.

The gene calls are TRBV7-9 and TRBJ2-7, with 10 bases matching TRBD1. The CDR3 length is 16 residues. Germline CDR1 is SEHNR and CDR2 is FQNEAQ (reference sequence). The V segment lost 5 bases and the J segment 1 base; nucleotides outside the gene matches: 8. In DNA form, the CDR3 reads TGTGCCAGCAGCCCAAGGGACAGGGGACGATCCTACGAGCAGTACTTC. Residues: CASSPRDRGRSYEQYF.

V and J are TRBV18 and TRBJ2-1; 9 bases are shared with TRBD2. With 3 bases clipped from V and 8 bases from J, the junction kept 8 bases outside the gene matches. The CDR3 extends over 15 amino acids. Germline values: CDR1 KGHSH, CDR2 LQKENI. The CDR3 DNA reads as TGTGCCAGCTCACCCAGCGCGGGAGGGCTTGATGAGCAGTTCTTC. This translates into CASSPSAGGLDEQFF.

V usage is TRBV11-2 and J usage is TRBJ2-3; 10 nucleotides line up with TRBD1. This CDR3 has 19 amino acids. Trimming removed 5 bases from V and 3 bases from J; junction bases left unmatched: 17. Germline CDR1 and CDR2: SGHAT and FQNNGV. The CDR3 coding sequence is TGTGCCAGCAGCCCCTACGCAAGCCGGGACAGGGGTTTGACAGATACGCAGTATTTT. Translated, it gives CASSPYASRDRGLTDTQYF.

The J gene is TRBJ1-1, the V gene TRBV2, with TRBD1 as a possible D gene (6 bases). CDR3 length equals 14 residues. Germline lookup yields CDR1 SNHLY and CDR2 FYNNEI. Trimming cost V 2 bases and J 4 bases, with 11 bases left between them. CDR3 nucleotide sequence: TGTGCCAGCAGTGAAAACACCAGGGGCACTGAAGCTTTCTTT. Translated, it gives CASSENTRGTEAFF.

This clone was detected a few times. The chain combines TRBV6-5 with TRBJ2-1; 7 nucleotides match TRBD2. This CDR3 is 15 amino acids long. Germline CDR1 reads MNHEY; CDR2 reads SVGAGI. V lost 2 bases and J lost 8; bases outside the gene matches: 9. The CDR3: CASSYRVGRGDEQFF. The CDR3 DNA sequence: TGTGCCAGCAGTTACCGCGTCGGCCGGGGGGATGAGCAGTTCTTC.

The rearrangement joins TRBV4-1 to TRBJ1-1; D is unclear. Trimming removed 1 base from V and 0 bases from J, with 9 bases in between. The CDR3 has 15 residues. Germline loops: CDR1 MGHRA, CDR2 YSYEKL. CDR3 protein: CASSQVTFMNTEAFF. CDR3 nucleotide sequence: TGCGCCAGCAGCCAAGTGACCTTTATGAACACTGAAGCTTTCTTT.

The rearrangement uses TRBV28 and TRBJ2-7; TRBD2 is a possible D gene (7 bases). The CDR3 spans 14 residues. CDR1 is MDHEN, CDR2 SYDVKM, per germline. V was shortened by 8 bases and J by 5 bases, with 19 bases between the two germline ends. The DNA for the CDR3 is TGTGCCAGCTCGGGGGGCAGGGGAACCCACGAGCAGTACTTC. As protein: CASSGGRGTHEQYF.